This T cell receptor (beta chain) was found in a study of spatial heterogeneity in lung cancer. Background on the study: The mean occurrence of each unique TCR and UMI combination in raw reads exceeded eight.

Time point in this sample: sample taken at primary tumor resection. 72 TRACERx patients with early, untreated non-small cell lung cancer donated samples. All TCR cDNA molecules were individually tagged with a unique molecular identifier. TCRdb independently ran MiXCR on the 5' RACE reads; one entry per CDR3 protein. The table shows about 14,000 distinct CDR3 sequences, with approximately 4.5% occurring only once. Study conclusions and caveats: Tumor mutation count correlated with how many alpha and beta TCRs expanded intratumorally. Of tumor T cells, an estimated coverage of around 7% was reached for alpha chains and 13% for beta chains.

This clonotype was seen ten or more times. Its cognate antigen is unknown. The library was prepared for alpha chains; this beta chain is a stray read, so its frequency means little. V trimming: 2 bases; J trimming: 14 bases; junction bases outside the gene matches: 9. The germline gives CDR1 SGHKS, CDR2 YYEKEE (reference sequence). CDR3 length equals 14 residues. This sequence joins TRBV5-5 and TRBJ1-6; 8 nucleotides agree with TRBD1. This receptor was taken from a female donor with early-stage non-small cell lung cancer. The sequencing here drew on lung tumor tissue, taken at surgery. This chain's CDR3 is CASSLQGVQGALHF. The CDR3 nucleotides are TGTGCCAGCAGCTTACAGGGGGTCCAAGGGGCCCTCCACTTT. Drawing the rest from reference TRBV5-5 and TRBJ1-6, the complete variable domain is DAGVTQSPTHLIKTRGQQVTLRCSPISGHKSVSWYQQVLGQGPQFIFQYYEKEERGRGNFPDRFSARQFPNYSSELNVNALLLGDSALYLCASSLQGVQGALHFGNGTRLTVT.